Included here is one TCR beta chain sequence, with context. What it recognizes is unknown. This entry is derived from a study of T cell repertoires in cytomegalovirus infection. Study at large: HLA-B-restricted CMV epitopes that are well studied, plus recently identified HLA-C-restricted ones, were used by the study. The public TCR beta signatures pointed to both CMV infection and matching HLA type.

Regarding the study as a whole: The cumulative frequency of public TCR beta families identified carriers of CMV plus the relevant HLA. HLA-C-restricted, CMV-specific TCR beta clonotypes were dominant ex vivo.

TCRdb re-derived calls from the reads in MiXCR, one entry per CDR3 protein. The sample contains fewer than 650,000 distinct CDR3 sequences, roughly 42% of which appear only once. This material consisted of cultured PBMCs, taken from culture after CMV antigen stimulation. This receptor was identified in a human donor in good health (CMV status not recorded). Some clones in this sample may be carry-over from other donors' samples.

The CDR3 sequence is CATRKRETSPLGGYTF. The CDR3 coding sequence is TGTGCCACCCGGAAAAGGGAGACAAGCCCATTAGGTGGCTACACCTTC. The chain uses TRBV19 and TRBJ1-2; no clear D gene. This CDR3 is built from 16 residues. Trimming removed 10 bases at V and 7 bases at J, with 28 bases between. Germline CDR1 and CDR2: LNHDA and SQIVND (reference sequence).